The T cell receptor beta chain described here comes from a study of OX40 agonist ivuxolimab in advanced cancers. Describing the broader study: The costimulatory receptor OX40 (CD134) was targeted by ivuxolimab, a fully human IgG2 agonistic monoclonal antibody. Intravenous ivuxolimab was administered to patients every 2 weeks at six dose levels: 0.01, 0.1, 0.3, 1.5, 3 and 10 mg/kg. Of the roughly 53 patients in dose escalation, some 19 had hepatocellular carcinoma, approximately 15 had melanoma, 9 had renal cell carcinoma and 9 had head and neck cancer. In the dose-escalation cohort, approximately 82% of patients were male, and the mean age was roughly 60 years with a range of about 20 to 80. Prior anti-PD-1, anti-PD-L1 or anti-CTLA-4 therapy was permitted, and about 40% of dose-escalation patients had received checkpoint inhibitors. Partial responses occurred in three dose-escalation patients: two with cutaneous melanoma and one with hepatocellular carcinoma. Peripheral TCRbeta sequencing aimed to test whether ivuxolimab altered TCR sequence diversity and caused clonal T-cell expansion. The monotherapy dose-escalation portion (N ≈ 56 patients) of the phase I ivuxolimab trial is reported in the paper. The full study reports these points: In the 0.1-3.0 mg/kg groups, partial responders were among the patients with the lowest normalized peripheral clonal expansion, particularly in CD8+ T cells. Low levels of normalized T-cell clonal expansion were also seen in some nonresponding patients. The antigen specificity of the clonally expanded peripheral T cells was not determined. Clonal expansion of both CD4+ and CD8+ blood T cells was observed from baseline to week 6 at doses 0.1 to 3.0 mg/kg. After ivuxolimab, CD8+ T cells had more expanded clones than CD4+ T cells on average.

Genomic DNA was isolated from the sorted cells so that the TCRbeta CDR3 region could be sequenced. The immunoSEQ Assay was used for sequencing of TCRbeta CDR3 regions. The source is immuneACCESS, and TCRdb retained only in-frame sequences with V and J called. Part of the clones is not carried over; for the studies checked, unresolved V genes explain less than half of this, and the remainder is unexplained. This sample comprises 75,000 to 100,000 clones, around 86% of them detected only once. The ten largest clones add up to 1.9% of the sample. The trial excluded patients who had a history of autoimmune disease or who were on systemic immunosuppression. Peripheral blood for TCR sequencing was collected from all dose cohorts at baseline, on cycle 4 day 1, and on cycle 7 day 1. Samples were obtained from an open-label, multicenter, first-in-human phase I dose-escalation trial of ivuxolimab. Adults with locally advanced or metastatic melanoma, renal cell, hepatocellular, or head and neck squamous cell carcinoma were enrolled in the trial. Before TCR sequencing, CD4+ and CD8+ T cells were separately sorted from peripheral blood.

Looking up the germline V gene (reference sequence) yields CDR1 SSHAT and CDR2 FNYEAQ. V and J are trimmed by 11 bases and 4 bases, and the gene matches miss 16 bases of the junction. The CDR3 runs 15 residues from the cysteine to the phenylalanine. Solely the CDR3 DNA is kept, with 45 bases framed from the first base. Concerning this clone itself: Its antigen remains unidentified. The input lacks base qualities; no much larger clone sits a single base away.

The sequences come from CD4+ or CD8+ T cells sorted from blood, collected in a trial of the OX40 agonist ivuxolimab. The TCR originated in an adult with an advanced solid tumor such as melanoma, head and neck, liver or kidney cancer. The sequence joins TRBV7-7 to TRBJ2-5; the junction holds 7 bases that match TRBD2. The CDR3 protein sequence reads: CAGGVPGGGPETQYF. The bases read TGTGCCGGCGGGGTCCCTGGCGGGGGACCAGAGACCCAGTACTTC.